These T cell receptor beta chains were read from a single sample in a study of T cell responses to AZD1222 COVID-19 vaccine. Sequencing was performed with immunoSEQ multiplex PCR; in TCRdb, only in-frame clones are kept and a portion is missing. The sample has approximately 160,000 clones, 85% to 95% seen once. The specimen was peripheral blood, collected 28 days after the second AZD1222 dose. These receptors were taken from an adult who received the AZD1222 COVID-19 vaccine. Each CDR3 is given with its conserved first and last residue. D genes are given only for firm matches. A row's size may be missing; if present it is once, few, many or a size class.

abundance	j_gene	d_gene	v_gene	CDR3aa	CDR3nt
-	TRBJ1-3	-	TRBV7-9	CASSLGWEGRGNTIYF	TGTGCCAGCAGCTTGGGTTGGGAGGGACGAGGAAACACCATATATTTT
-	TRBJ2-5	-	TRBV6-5	CASSYLRVSGETQYF	TGTGCCAGCAGTTACCTTCGGGTTTCGGGGGAGACCCAGTACTTC
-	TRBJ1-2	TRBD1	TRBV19	CASIPVGTGAYGYTF	TGTGCCAGTATCCCCGTCGGGACAGGGGCCTATGGCTACACCTTC
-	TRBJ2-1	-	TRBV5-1	CASSLVSYNEQFF	TGCGCCAGCAGCTTGGTATCTTACAATGAGCAGTTCTTC
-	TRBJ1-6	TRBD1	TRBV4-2	CASSPPGQLKLNNSPLHF	TGTGCCAGCAGCCCTCCGGGACAGTTGAAATTAAATAATTCACCCCTCCACTTT
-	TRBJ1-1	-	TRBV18	CASSPARGEAFF	TGTGCCAGCTCACCAGCTCGGGGTGAAGCTTTCTTT
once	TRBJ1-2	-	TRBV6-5	CASSYSGGADYGYTF	TGTGCCAGCAGTTACTCTGGGGGGGCGGACTATGGCTACACCTTC
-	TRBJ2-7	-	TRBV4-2	CASSQAGSVYEQYF	TGTGCCAGCAGCCAAGCGGGATCGGTGTACGAGCAGTACTTC
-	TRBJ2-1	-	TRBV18	CASSGIDSPHEQFF	TGTGCCAGCTCAGGGATAGATTCCCCCCATGAGCAGTTCTTC
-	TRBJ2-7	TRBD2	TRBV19	CASSVSLAGASYEQYF	TGTGCCAGTAGTGTCTCACTAGCGGGGGCCTCCTACGAGCAGTACTTC
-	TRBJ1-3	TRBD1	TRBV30	CAGSRDRDAIAIYF	TGTGCCGGTAGCCGGGACAGGGACGCGATAGCCATATATTTT
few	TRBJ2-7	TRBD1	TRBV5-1	CASSLLQGARNEQYF	TGCGCCAGCAGCTTATTACAGGGGGCTAGGAACGAGCAGTACTTC
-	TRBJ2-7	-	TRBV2	CASRAGVYYEQYF	TGTGCCAGCAGGGCCGGAGTTTACTACGAGCAGTACTTC
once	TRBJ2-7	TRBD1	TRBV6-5	CASSLRDRGIYEQYF	TGTGCCAGCAGCCTCCGGGACAGGGGGATCTACGAGCAGTACTTC
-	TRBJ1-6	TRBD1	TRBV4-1	CASSYRGPGSPLHF	TGCGCCAGCAGCTACAGGGGGCCTGGTTCACCCCTCCACTTT
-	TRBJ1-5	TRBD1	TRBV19	CASSSDPWSRDRNQPQHF	TGTGCCAGTAGTTCCGATCCCTGGTCACGGGACAGGAATCAGCCCCAGCATTTT
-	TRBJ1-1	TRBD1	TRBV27	CASSQGANTEAFF	TGTGCCAGCAGCCAGGGGGCGAACACTGAAGCTTTCTTT
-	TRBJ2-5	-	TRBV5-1	CASSLGGRPQETQYF	TGCGCCAGCAGCTTGGGAGGGAGACCACAAGAGACCCAGTACTTC
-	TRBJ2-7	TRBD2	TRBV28	CASSPLSGRALYEQYF	TGTGCCAGCAGTCCCCTCAGCGGGAGGGCCTTGTACGAGCAGTACTTC
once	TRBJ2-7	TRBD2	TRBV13	CASSSSSGDHYEQYF	TGTGCCAGCAGCTCCTCTAGCGGGGACCACTACGAGCAGTACTTC